This entry features one TCR beta chain sequence. Antigen unknown. Germline lookup yields CDR1 SGDLS and CDR2 YYNGEE. The CDR3 has 12 residues. V dropped 0 bases and J dropped 5 bases, with 5 bases sitting between them. These data belong to a study of post-analysis software for immune sequencing data. Study results and limitations: Strong co-clustering by F measure linked samples that shared a preparation batch. Compared against controls, patients with multiple sclerosis displayed significantly lower normalized Chao1 diversity. Included in a set of roughly five TRBV segments more frequent in patients than controls were TRBV5-6, TRBV5-1 and TRBV20-1.

Incorporated into the TCR beta cDNA libraries were unique molecular identifiers, which served to reduce PCR and sequencing biases. Between roughly 0.9 and 11 million T cells gave rise to approximately 520,000 cDNA molecules. MiXCR was run by TCRdb on the PCR reads, yielding one entry per CDR3 protein. The sample lists about 680,000 distinct CDR3 sequences; roughly three fifths were seen once. The material sequenced was blood. The chain joins TRBV9 to TRBJ1-1; D not resolved. This receptor was identified in a girl aged 2 to 9 with multiple sclerosis. The CDR3 loop is CASSVGVTEAFF. CDR3 nucleotide sequence: TGTGCCAGCAGCGTAGGGGTGACTGAAGCTTTCTTT.